Shown below are 27 T cell receptor beta chains from a single sample sequenced in a study of cytomegalovirus exposure and HLA in healthy donors. Produced via immunoSEQ multiplex PCR; TCRdb's table is partial and in-frame only. Here the sample spans 140,000 or so clones, approximately 90% being singletons. Specimen: PBMCs. These receptors were collected from a man between 18 and 35 years old in good health and CMV-seronegative.

This CDR3 reads CASSVAGGETQYF. The CDR3 bases are TGTGCCAGCAGCGTAGCTGGGGGGGAGACCCAGTACTTC. The chain is built from TRBV9 and TRBJ2-5; the D gene is possibly TRBD2 (6 bases). The CDR3 has 13 residues. Germline V gives CDR1 SGDLS, CDR2 YYNGEE. The ends were cut back, 0 bases at V and 5 bases at J, with 8 bases in the middle.

The rearrangement uses TRBV11-3 and TRBJ2-5, with 8 nucleotides matching TRBD2. The ends lost 6 bases at V and 5 bases at J; junction bases unmatched: 14. Germline V CDR1 and CDR2: SGHNT, YENEEA. This CDR3 has 16 residues. CDR3 amino acids: CASRGLSSGRSETQYF. The CDR3 DNA sequence: TGTGCCAGCAGGGGACTTTCGAGCGGGAGAAGTGAGACCCAGTACTTC.

Here the CDR3 DNA reads TGTGCCAGCAGTGCCCGGGACAGGGGCAAAGATACGCAGTATTTT. Translation: CASSARDRGKDTQYF. The V and J genes are TRBV6-5 and TRBJ2-3; 10 bases are a match to TRBD1. The trim removed 5 bases at V and 5 bases at J, leaving 7 bases unmatched. CDR3 length equals 15 residues. Germline assignment: CDR1 MNHEY and CDR2 SVGAGI.

The chain couples TRBV2 to TRBJ2-5; D gene ambiguous. The V end was cut by 2 bases, the J end by 5 bases, with 6 bases between. The CDR3 sequence is 12 residues long. Germline V lookup: CDR1 SNHLY, CDR2 FYNNEI. The CDR3 is CASSESWETQYF. The CDR3 nucleotides are TGTGCCAGCAGTGAAAGCTGGGAGACCCAGTACTTC. The full variable domain, with the rest looked up from reference TRBV2 and TRBJ2-5, is EPEVTQTPSHQVTQMGQEVILRCVPISNHLYFYWYRQILGQKVEFLVSFYNNEISEKSEIFDDQFSVERPDGSNFTLKIRSTKLEDSAMYFCASSESWETQYFGPGTRLLVL.

This chain connects TRBV9 to TRBJ2-3, with D possibly matching TRBD1 (6 bases). Looked up from germline, CDR1 is SGDLS and CDR2 is YYNGEE. With 4 bases removed from V and 2 bases from J, the gap between germline ends came to 17 bases. The CDR3 consists of 16 residues. In DNA form, the CDR3 reads TGTGCCAGCAGCCGCTACTCAGGGGAATACACAGATACGCAGTATTTT. It yields the protein CASSRYSGEYTDTQYF.

This clone was seen just once. The genes are TRBV5-1 and TRBJ2-7; a weak D match, TRBD1 (5 bases). This CDR3 has 13 residues. The V end lost 0 bases, the J end lost 5 bases, and 9 bases lay between the germline ends. Germline V gives CDR1 SGHRS, CDR2 YFSETQ. CDR3 region: CASSLAGSHEQYV. In nucleotides, the CDR3 is TGCGCCAGCAGCTTGGCAGGGTCCCACGAGCAGTACGTC.

The chain carries TRBV19 and TRBJ2-5, with a tentative D call TRBD1 (6 bases). Germline V gives CDR1 LNHDA, CDR2 SQIVND (reference sequence). This CDR3 has 15 amino acids. Trimming removed 4 bases from V and 4 bases from J, with 16 bases in between. The CDR3 protein is CASSRGRGQLETQYF. In DNA, the CDR3 is TGTGCCAGTAGTAGGGGTCGAGGACAGCTAGAGACCCAGTACTTC. Full variable domain (remainder filled in from reference TRBV19 and TRBJ2-5): DGGITQSPKYLFRKEGQNVTLSCEQNLNHDAMYWYRQDPGQGLRLIYYSQIVNDFQKGDIAEGYSVSREKKESFPLTVTSAQKNPTAFYLCASSRGRGQLETQYFGPGTRLLVL.

A single count supports this clone. The chain uses TRBV4-3 and TRBJ1-4, with TRBD1 matching over 9 bases. There are 15 residues in the CDR3. Trimming at V came to 1 base and at J to 3 bases, leaving 0 bases not matched to a gene. Germline V gene data show CDR1 as LGHNA and CDR2 as YSLEER. CDR3: CASSQGTGANEKLFF. CDR3 DNA: TGCGCCAGCAGCCAAGGGACAGGGGCTAATGAAAAACTGTTTTTT.

The rearrangement uses TRBV30 and TRBJ1-6; no reliable D call. Trimming left V 0 bases short and J 8 bases short, with 5 bases between. The V gene's germline CDR1 is GTSNPN and CDR2 SVGIG (reference sequence). This CDR3 spans 12 amino acids. The CDR3 DNA follows: TGTGCCTGGAGTGTACTAGATTCACCCCTCCACTTT. Translating gives CAWSVLDSPLHF. Looking up the rest from reference TRBV30 and TRBJ1-6 gives the full variable domain: SQTIHQWPATLVQPVGSPLSLECTVEGTSNPNLYWYRQAAGRGLQLLFYSVGIGQISSEVPQNLSASRPQDRQFILSSKKLLLSDSGFYLCAWSVLDSPLHFGNGTRLTVT.

The chain recombines TRBV18 with TRBJ2-1; a weak D match, TRBD1 (6 bases). Trimming took off 3 bases at V and 5 bases at J, with 11 bases between the two ends. The CDR3 covers 14 residues. Germline V gene data show CDR1 as KGHSH and CDR2 as LQKENI. The CDR3: CASSPLTGDNEQFF. CDR3 sequence (DNA): TGTGCCAGCTCACCGTTGACAGGTGACAATGAGCAGTTCTTC.

This clone appeared once. J is TRBJ2-1 and V is TRBV10-1; 9 positions match TRBD2. V trimming: 5 bases; J trimming: 7 bases; junction bases outside the gene matches: 6. The V gene's germline CDR1 is WNHNN and CDR2 SYGVQD (reference sequence). The CDR3 is made up of 14 amino acids. The DNA for the CDR3 is TGCGCCAGCAGTAAGCGGGGGGAAAGGAATGAGCAGTTCTTC. This gives the protein CASSKRGERNEQFF.

This clone has a single count. The gene calls are TRBV11-2 and TRBJ2-3; 9 nucleotides match TRBD2. The V segment lost 0 bases and the J segment 4 bases; nucleotides outside the gene matches: 8. The V gene's germline CDR1 is SGHAT and CDR2 FQNNGV. The CDR3 extends over 17 amino acids. The CDR3 DNA sequence: TGTGCCAGCAGCTTAGAAGCGGGAGGAAGTCTGGCAGATACGCAGTATTTT. Encoded protein: CASSLEAGGSLADTQYF.

The V call is TRBV25-1, the J call TRBJ1-5; D perhaps matches TRBD1 (5 bases). The CDR3 consists of 15 residues. The V gene lost 1 base and the J gene lost 2 bases, with 9 bases spanning the gap. The germline V gene has CDR1 MGHDK and CDR2 SYGVNS. CDR3 loop: CASSESGGGNQPQHF. The DNA for the CDR3 is TGTGCCAGCAGTGAATCGGGGGGTGGCAATCAGCCCCAGCATTTT.

The rearrangement uses TRBV19 and TRBJ2-7, with TRBD1 identical over 11 bases. Germline loops: CDR1 LNHDA, CDR2 SQIVND (reference sequence). Unmatched junction bases numbered 9, after V lost 7 bases and J lost 7 bases. The CDR3 loop spans 14 amino acids. CDR3 bases: TGTGCCAGTACCCCCGGACAGGGGGCCGGGGAGCAGTACTTC. Translated: CASTPGQGAGEQYF.

As regards this clone: In the same sample, other DNA sequences code for this CDR3. V and J are TRBV19 and TRBJ1-3; the D gene is possibly TRBD1 (5 bases). CDR3 length equals 14 residues. The V end was cut by 3 bases, the J end by 0 bases, with 6 bases between. CDR1 LNHDA and CDR2 SQIVND come from the germline V gene (reference sequence). For the CDR3, the DNA is TGTGCCAGTAGTATCGGGGGCTCTGGAAACACCATATATTTT. Translating it yields CASSIGGSGNTIYF.

This chain uses TRBV6-5 with TRBJ1-1; D may be TRBD1 (6 bases). Germline V gene data show CDR1 as MNHEY and CDR2 as SVGAGI. This CDR3 contains 14 residues. The V end was cut by 0 bases, the J end by 4 bases, with 9 bases between. CDR3 nucleotides: TGTGCCAGCAGTTACTCGGGGGGGGCCACTGAAGCTTTCTTT. Protein sequence: CASSYSGGATEAFF.

The V and J genes are TRBV10-1 and TRBJ1-1, with TRBD1 identical over 11 bases. This CDR3 spans 14 amino acids. V gave up 6 bases and J gave up 3 bases; unmatched junction bases: 3. CDR1 WNHNN and CDR2 SYGVQD come from the germline V gene (reference sequence). The CDR3 DNA sequence: TGCGCCAGCAGCCGGGACAGGGGGTACACTGAAGCTTTCTTT. Translated: CASSRDRGYTEAFF.

This chain links TRBV5-1 with TRBJ1-1; unclear D gene. CDR3 length equals 17 residues. Trimming removed 3 bases from V and 0 bases from J, with 18 bases in between. CDR1 is SGHRS, CDR2 YFSETQ, per germline. DNA for the CDR3: TGCGCCAGCAGCTCTGGTATTGGCGGTGTTATGAACACTGAAGCTTTCTTT. This sequence encodes CASSSGIGGVMNTEAFF.

The CDR3, as DNA: TGTGCCAGTAGTATCGATGGTAGCGGGAGCTCCTACAATGAGCAGTTCTTC. Amino acid sequence: CASSIDGSGSSYNEQFF. The chain joins TRBV19 to TRBJ2-1; 9 bases fit TRBD2. The germline V gene has CDR1 LNHDA and CDR2 SQIVND (reference sequence). J gave up 0 bases and V 3 bases, and 6 bases lay outside the gene matches. This CDR3 spans 17 amino acids.

This chain connects TRBV6-5 to TRBJ1-2, with a weak D call TRBD1 (5 bases). The CDR3 has 15 residues. V dropped 6 bases and J dropped 0 bases, with 14 bases sitting between them. Germline V gene sequence: CDR1 MNHEY, CDR2 SVGAGI. For the CDR3, the DNA is TGTGCCAGCAGCCGGGGGGGGACTCCTAACTATGGCTACACCTTC. Translating it yields CASSRGGTPNYGYTF.

The chain carries TRBV11-2 and TRBJ1-4; 7 nucleotides agree with TRBD1. The J segment lost 14 bases and the V segment lost 3 bases, leaving 9 bases of the junction unmatched. The CDR3 loop spans 13 amino acids. Germline values: CDR1 SGHAT, CDR2 FQNNGV. CDR3 in DNA: TGTGCCAGCAGCTTCTCATTCGGGACAGCTCTGTTTTTT. Amino acid sequence: CASSFSFGTALFF.

V usage is TRBV19 and J usage is TRBJ1-2; a possible D gene is TRBD1 (6 bases). CDR3 length: 15 residues. Trimming stripped 1 base from V and 6 bases from J, with 15 bases between. Germline CDR1 is LNHDA and CDR2 is SQIVND (reference sequence). CDR3 bases: TGTGCCAGTAGTATAGGCGGACAGCAACTCGATGGCTACACCTTC. Residues: CASSIGGQQLDGYTF.

The rearrangement uses TRBV5-1 and TRBJ1-1; D unclear. Trimming removed 0 bases at V and 0 bases at J, with 18 bases between. This CDR3 region has 18 residues. The germline CDR1 and CDR2 sequences are SGHRS and YFSETQ. The CDR3 region is CASSLENFGTSMNTEAFF. In DNA, the CDR3 is TGCGCCAGCAGCTTGGAGAATTTTGGTACTAGCATGAACACTGAAGCTTTCTTT.

The rearrangement uses TRBV28 and TRBJ1-1, with D possibly matching TRBD1 (5 bases). The length of the CDR3 is 14 residues. Trimming removed 7 bases at V and 4 bases at J, with 16 bases between. CDR1 is MDHEN and CDR2 is SYDVKM in the germline V gene. CDR3 protein: CASTPQQVGTEAFF. CDR3 in DNA: TGTGCCAGCACCCCGCAACAGGTCGGCACTGAAGCTTTCTTT.

This clone was counted once. V and J are TRBV27 and TRBJ1-6; D not resolved. Trimming removed 3 bases at V and 0 bases at J, with 9 bases between. This CDR3 is 16 amino acids long. Germline CDR1 and CDR2: MNHEY and SMNVEV (reference sequence). The CDR3 spells CASSFQASSYNSPLHF. DNA for the CDR3: TGTGCCAGCAGTTTTCAGGCCAGCTCCTATAATTCACCCCTCCACTTT.

CDR3 in amino acids: CASSPTTDSNQPQHF. The DNA of the CDR3 is TGTGCCAGCAGCCCGACTACCGATAGCAATCAGCCCCAGCATTTT. J is TRBJ1-5 and V is TRBV7-8; no definite D call. CDR3 length: 15 residues. The germline CDR1 and CDR2 sequences are SGHVS and FQNEAQ. V was shortened by 5 bases and J by 0 bases, with 11 bases between the two germline ends.

The chain recombines TRBV2 with TRBJ2-7; D is possibly TRBD1 (5 bases). With 8 bases removed from V and 2 bases from J, the gap between germline ends came to 19 bases. This CDR3 is built from 15 residues. Germline lookup yields CDR1 SNHLY and CDR2 FYNNEI. The CDR3 region is CASAQPDRVTYEQYV. As DNA, the CDR3 is TGTGCCAGCGCTCAACCTGACAGAGTGACCTACGAGCAGTACGTC.